Listed below are T cell receptor beta chains from one sample, sequenced in a study of early T cells in non-severe SARS-CoV-2 infection. TCRdb reanalysed the 5' RACE reads using MiXCR and keeps one entry per CDR3 protein. The sample contains more than 25,000 distinct CDR3 sequences, about 5.7% of which appear only once. Sample: whole blood. These receptors all come from an adult who was a healthcare worker with PCR-confirmed SARS-CoV-2 infection or an uninfected control (not recorded which). The CDR3 runs from the conserved cysteine through the conserved F or W. A D gene is named only where the DNA matches it firmly. Where a row states a size, it is once, few, many or the class of an expanded clone; other rows omit it.

>.|TRBV19|TRBJ2-3|many
CASSIDRGVEDTQYF
TGTGCCAGTAGTATAGATCGCGGGGTCGAAGATACGCAGTATTTT
>.|TRBV6-2/TRBV6-3|TRBJ2-7|medium-sized
CASRPTGGEEQYF
TGTGCCAGCAGACCGACAGGCGGCGAGGAGCAGTACTTC
>.|TRBV12-3/TRBV12-4|TRBJ2-3|few
CASSLSHRGDTQYF
TGTGCCAGCAGTTTATCCCACCGAGGAGATACGCAGTATTTT
>TRBD1|TRBV6-2/TRBV6-3|TRBJ2-5|many
CASSARDSRTETQYF
TGTGCCAGCAGTGCTCGGGACAGCCGCACGGAGACCCAGTACTTC
>.|TRBV5-5|TRBJ2-5|few
CASSLRPGARQETQYF
TGTGCCAGCAGCTTGAGGCCGGGGGCAAGGCAAGAGACCCAGTACTTC
>.|TRBV11-3|TRBJ2-2|many
CASSGAGTNTGELFF
TGTGCCAGTAGTGGAGCGGGTACGAACACCGGGGAGCTGTTTTTT
>.|TRBV27|TRBJ2-1|.
CASSSPTAWTVYNEQFF
TGTGCCAGCAGTTCCCCGACCGCCTGGACAGTTTACAATGAGCAGTTCTTC
>TRBD1|TRBV4-2|TRBJ1-5|medium-sized
CASSQGTGDQPQHF
TGTGCCAGCAGCCAAGGGACAGGGGACCAGCCCCAGCATTTT
>.|TRBV5-1|TRBJ2-7|many
CASSLDPSSYEQYF
TGCGCCAGCAGCTTGGACCCAAGCTCCTACGAGCAGTACTTC
>.|TRBV7-2|TRBJ1-1|many
CASSLVGDTLFEAFF
TGTGCCAGCAGCTTAGTAGGGGACACGTTGTTTGAAGCTTTCTTT
>TRBD1|TRBV6-6|TRBJ2-3|many
CASSPGTGVYSLVTQYF
TGTGCCAGCAGTCCCGGGACAGGGGTTTATAGTCTAGTTACGCAGTATTTT
>.|TRBV4-1|TRBJ2-3|.
CASSHENEDTQYF
TGCGCCAGCAGCCACGAGAATGAGGATACGCAGTATTTT
>.|TRBV7-2|TRBJ1-1|many
CASSSRRRTEAFF
TGTGCCAGCAGCTCTCGACGTCGCACTGAAGCTTTCTTT
>TRBD1|TRBV7-8|TRBJ2-4|few
CASSLLEGQLNLLAKNIQYF
TGTGCCAGCAGCTTACTCGAGGGACAGCTAAACCTCTTAGCCAAAAACATTCAGTACTTC
>.|TRBV6-5|TRBJ1-1|few
CASSPLQGRTEAFF
TGTGCCAGCAGTCCGCTACAGGGTAGGACTGAAGCTTTCTTT
>.|TRBV7-9|TRBJ2-1|many
CAIEGKGRNEQFF
TGTGCCATCGAGGGAAAGGGGAGGAATGAGCAGTTCTTC
>.|TRBV6-5|TRBJ2-3|many
CASSYSLGSEDTQYF
TGTGCCAGCAGTTACTCGTTGGGGTCAGAAGATACGCAGTATTTT
>.|TRBV29-1|TRBJ2-5|few
CSAEGRGGETQYF
TGCAGCGCCGAAGGCAGGGGGGGAGAGACCCAGTACTTC
>.|TRBV7-2|TRBJ1-1|many
CASSLDTGMFSNTEAFF
TGTGCCAGCAGCTTAGACACAGGGATGTTTTCGAACACTGAAGCTTTCTTT
>.|TRBV24-1|TRBJ2-1|many
CATSDAVRRSGGTEQFF
TGTGCCACCAGTGACGCCGTGCGTAGGTCGGGCGGGACTGAGCAGTTCTTC
>.|TRBV11-3|TRBJ2-3|many
CASSLSALEDTQYF
TGTGCCAGCAGCTTATCCGCCCTCGAAGATACGCAGTATTTT